The 22 T cell receptor beta chains below come from one sample, sequenced in a study of T cell repertoires in cytomegalovirus infection. MiXCR was run by TCRdb on the reads, yielding one entry per CDR3 protein. The table includes nearly 550,000 distinct CDR3 sequences, 16% detected once. Sequenced material: CD8+ T cells from PBMCs. Receptors originate from a human donor in good health (CMV status not recorded). Some clones in this sample may be carry-over from other donors' samples.

In the case of this clonotype: Sequence at one end of the junction differs from germline and may be a read error. This chain joins TRBV9 and TRBJ2-3; TRBD2 matches 7 bases. The CDR3 contains 18 residues. From germline, CDR1 is SGDLS and CDR2 YYNGEE. The CDR3 is CASSVRGRQRDHTDTQCF. In nucleotides, the CDR3 is TGTGCCAGCAGCGTGAGAGGCCGTCAGCGGGACCATACAGATACGCAGTGTTTT. The full variable domain, rest sourced from reference TRBV9 and TRBJ2-3, is DSGVTQTPKHLITATGQRVTLRCSPRSGDLSVYWYQQSLDQGLQFLIQYYNGEERAKGNILERFSAQQFPDLHSELNLSSLELGDSALYFCASSVRGRQRDHTDTQCFGPGTRLTVL.

This clonotype was detected only a few times. The chain is built from TRBV4-1 and TRBJ2-1; 9 positions match TRBD2. The CDR3 sequence is 17 residues long. Germline values: CDR1 MGHRA, CDR2 YSYEKL. V lost 0 bases to trimming and J lost 1 base; unmatched junction nucleotides: 4. The CDR3 nucleotides are TGCGCCAGCAGCCAAGATGGGAGCGGGGGGTCCTACAATGAGCAGTTCTTC. This sequence encodes CASSQDGSGGSYNEQFF.

In nucleotides, the CDR3 is TGTGCCAGCAGCCCCTCCAACGATTATGGCTACACCTTC. Encoded protein: CASSPSNDYGYTF. The chain has TRBV27 and TRBJ1-2; D is uncertain. V was trimmed by 6 bases and J by 5 bases, leaving 13 bases between them. There are 13 residues in the CDR3. The V gene's germline CDR1 is MNHEY and CDR2 SMNVEV (reference sequence).

In this sample, this clonotype turned up many times. CDR3 in amino acids: CASSPLAGQNEQYF. In DNA form, the CDR3 reads TGTGCCAGCAGTCCGTTAGCGGGCCAGAACGAGCAGTACTTC. The rearrangement joins TRBV28 to TRBJ2-7, with TRBD2 matching over 7 bases. Germline-derived CDR1 and CDR2 are MDHEN and SYDVKM. V shed 5 bases and J 5 bases; nucleotides not matched to a gene: 9. The CDR3 is 14 residues long.

This clonotype came up a few times. Here the CDR3 reads CASSHVENTEAFF. In nucleotides, the CDR3 is TGTGCCAGCAGCCATGTAGAAAACACTGAAGCTTTCTTT. The gene calls are TRBV14 and TRBJ1-1, with no clear D. The CDR3 runs to 13 residues. CDR1 SGHDN and CDR2 FVKESK come from the germline V gene. V was shortened by 3 bases and J by 2 bases, with 7 bases between the two germline ends.

This clonotype was picked up a small number of times. The chain carries TRBV6-5 and TRBJ1-2, with TRBD1 matching 7 bases. Germline CDR1 MNHEY, CDR2 SVGAGI. The CDR3 runs 16 residues. The V gene end was trimmed by 6 bases and the J gene end by 5 bases; junction bases not matched to a gene: 15. The CDR3 reads CASSPHATGFEYGYTF. The CDR3 coding sequence is TGTGCCAGCAGCCCCCACGCGACAGGGTTCGAGTATGGCTACACCTTC.

In this sample, this clonotype turned up a few times. The chain couples TRBV15 to TRBJ1-4, with D hard to call. V lost 0 bases, J lost 16 bases, and 24 bases lay in between. The CDR3 spans 16 residues. Germline V gene sequence: CDR1 LNHNV, CDR2 YYDKDF (reference sequence). This chain's CDR3 is CATSRDLVGPESQTFF. The CDR3 region has the DNA TGTGCCACCAGCAGAGATCTAGTGGGCCCGGAATCTCAGACGTTTTTT. Filled out from reference TRBV15 and TRBJ1-4, the complete variable domain reads DAMVIQNPRYQVTQFGKPVTLSCSQTLNHNVMYWYQQKSSQAPKLLFHYYDKDFNNEADTPDNFQSRRPNTSFCFLDIRSPGLGDTAMYLCATSRDLVGPESQTFFGSGTQLSVL.

This clonotype has at least ten counts. The rearrangement joins TRBV7-3 to TRBJ2-7, with TRBD2 matching over 8 bases. After removal of 5 bases from V and 2 bases from J, the junction contained 11 bases not matched to a gene. The CDR3 is made up of 16 amino acids. CDR1 is SGHTA and CDR2 is FQGTGA in the germline V gene. The CDR3 DNA is TGTGCCAGCAGCCTAGAACCGGGACTAGAAACCTACGAGCAGTACTTC. It yields the protein CASSLEPGLETYEQYF.

The sample holds many counts of this clonotype. The chain uses TRBV7-6 and TRBJ2-5, with 7 bases identical to TRBD1. This CDR3 is built from 15 residues. V gave up 4 bases and J gave up 0 bases; unmatched junction bases: 5. The germline V gene has CDR1 SGHVS and CDR2 FNYEAQ. CDR3 region: CASSSQGQHQETQYF. CDR3 sequence (DNA): TGTGCCAGCAGCTCCCAGGGACAGCACCAAGAGACCCAGTACTTC.

The chain recombines TRBV27 with TRBJ2-7; TRBD2 is a possible D gene (5 bases). The CDR3 length is 15 residues. Germline values: CDR1 MNHEY, CDR2 SMNVEV (reference sequence). V was clipped by 6 bases and J by 0 bases, with 15 bases between them. CDR3 sequence reads: CASSPRPGSSYEQYF. The CDR3 DNA reads as TGTGCCAGCAGCCCCCGGCCGGGAAGCTCCTACGAGCAGTACTTC.

A word on this clonotype: This clone may be a read error of a much larger clone one base away. This is likely a read error, given that the CDR3 carries no conserved phenylalanine or tryptophan at its end. The chain is built from TRBV15 and TRBJ2-1; unclear D gene. Between the trimmed V and J ends, which lost 0 bases and 6 bases, there was a span of 3 bases. The CDR3 runs to 12 residues. Germline V gene data show CDR1 as LNHNV and CDR2 as YYDKDF (reference sequence). The CDR3 sequence is CATSRDRNEQFL. The CDR3 bases are TGTGCCACCAGCAGAGATCGCAATGAGCAGTTCTTA.

The chain recombines TRBV6-6 with TRBJ1-1; D not certain. CDR1 is MNHNY, CDR2 SVGAGI, per germline (reference sequence). The V and J ends lost 10 bases and 4 bases respectively, with 10 bases between them. The CDR3 spans 11 residues. The CDR3 loop is CATLGSTEAFF. The CDR3 DNA reads as TGTGCCACCTTAGGGTCCACTGAAGCTTTCTTT.

Ten or more counts support this clonotype. The CDR3 loop is CASSEGIAGAYYGYTF. The CDR3 region has the DNA TGTGCCAGCAGTGAAGGGATCGCAGGAGCCTATTATGGCTACACCTTC. The gene calls are TRBV6-1 and TRBJ1-2; D is uncertain. This CDR3 contains 16 residues. V was pared by 1 base and J by 5 bases, with 17 bases between. The germline CDR1 and CDR2 sequences are MNHNS and SASEGT.

In its sample, this clonotype was seen a few times. This chain links TRBV4-2 with TRBJ2-7, with TRBD2 matching 14 bases. CDR1 and CDR2 (germline): LGHNA, YNFKEQ. CDR3 length: 17 residues. Trimming took 3 bases from V and 6 from J; bases not matched to a gene: 10. CDR3 DNA sequence: TGTGCCAGCAGCCATACCCTGACTAGCGGGAGGGAACCCGAGCAGTACTTC. Encoded protein: CASSHTLTSGREPEQYF.

The chain has TRBV28 and TRBJ1-5; D is undetermined. From germline, CDR1 is MDHEN and CDR2 SYDVKM. CDR3 length: 16 residues. Trimming cost V 6 bases and J 1 base, with 16 bases left between them. In DNA, the CDR3 is TGTGCCAGCAGCCTTCGGGGTTCCCCGAGCAATCAGCCCCAGCATTTT. This translates into CASSLRGSPSNQPQHF.

This clonotype was recorded many times. The chain carries TRBV7-8 and TRBJ2-1; 7 bases map to TRBD1. CDR3 length: 14 amino acids. Trimming cost V 5 bases and J 7 bases; bases outside gene matches: 8. Germline CDR1 SGHVS, CDR2 FQNEAQ. The CDR3: CASSQGERGNEQFF. As DNA, the CDR3 is TGTGCCAGCAGCCAGGGGGAAAGGGGGAATGAGCAGTTCTTC.

The V gene is TRBV20-1, the J gene TRBJ1-5, with D unresolved. CDR3 size: 14 residues. V dropped 3 bases and J dropped 1 base, with 10 bases sitting between them. CDR1 is DFQATT, CDR2 SNEGSKA, per germline (reference sequence). The CDR3 nucleotides are TGCAGTGCTAGTGGACTGGAGAGCAATCAGCCCCAGCATTTT. Translation: CSASGLESNQPQHF.

The V call is TRBV28, the J call TRBJ2-5; D may be TRBD1 or TRBD2 (5 bases each). This CDR3 comprises 12 residues. Germline assignment: CDR1 MDHEN and CDR2 SYDVKM. V was cut by 7 bases and J by 5 bases, with 11 bases left in between. The CDR3 DNA follows: TGTGCCAGCATGTCGAGGGACGAGACCCAGTACTTC. This gives the protein CASMSRDETQYF.

The table lists this clonotype with many counts. The CDR3 loop is CASRPGTGVVGELFF. The CDR3 DNA is TGTGCCAGCAGACCCGGGACAGGTGTGGTCGGGGAGCTGTTTTTT. The J gene is TRBJ2-2, the V gene TRBV12-3 or TRBV12-4; 8 nucleotides match TRBD1. The junction had 10 bases not matched to a gene; V was cut back by 6 bases and J by 7 bases. The CDR3 totals 15 residues.

This clonotype appeared a few times. Here the CDR3 DNA reads TGTGCCTGCTATATGGCGGAAAGGAACTATGGCTACACCTTC. This translates into CACYMAERNYGYTF. The chain couples TRBV30 to TRBJ1-2; D not certain. The germline gives CDR1 GTSNPN, CDR2 SVGIG (reference sequence). V gave up 6 bases and J gave up 2 bases, with 16 bases separating them. This CDR3 region has 14 residues.

In its sample, this clonotype was seen many times. The chain has TRBV6-5 and TRBJ1-2, with D possibly being TRBD1 (6 bases). Trimming took 6 bases from V and 6 from J, leaving 29 bases between them. CDR1 is MNHEY and CDR2 is SVGAGI in the germline V gene. The CDR3 runs to 18 residues. CDR3 DNA: TGTGCCAGCAGGAGGGGTGTACAGGGTTCCGGTCTCTCAGATGGCTACACCTTC. Protein sequence: CASRRGVQGSGLSDGYTF.

The chain has TRBV3-1 and TRBJ2-1; 8 bases are a match to TRBD2. Germline-derived CDR1 and CDR2 are LGHDT and YNNKEL (reference sequence). The V segment lost 6 bases and the J segment 6 bases; nucleotides outside the gene matches: 7. The CDR3 extends over 14 amino acids. CDR3 region: CASRTGREVNEQFF. The CDR3 region has the DNA TGTGCCAGCAGAACGGGGCGGGAGGTCAATGAGCAGTTCTTC.